This TCR beta chain was profiled in a study of blood T cell repertoires in COVID-19. Study in general: The samples span acute and convalescent COVID-19 from the United States, Italy and Spain. T cells, B-cell-depleted T cells, or PBMCs provided the cDNA or gDNA that served as material.

Original handling: Researchers report that nucleated cell counts were estimated from reference gene primer amplification. The repertoire was sequenced with immunoSEQ multiplex PCR; TCRdb's copy has only in-frame clones and lacks some. V and J calls and clone size are as listed in that table; D and trimming were resolved from the DNA. The sample records some 200,000 clones, 84% being singletons. CDR1 is SGHTS and CDR2 is YDEGEE in the germline V gene. V dropped 4 bases and J dropped 0 bases, with 20 bases sitting between them. This CDR3 has 17 amino acids. The sample was peripheral blood. The rearrangement uses TRBV5-8 and TRBJ2-7, with D possibly matching TRBD1 (6 bases). The TCR was taken from a human donor in a cohort sampled during active COVID-19. As DNA, the CDR3 is TGTGCCAGCAGCGGCCTGGGGGCGGCGGCTTTCTCCTACGAGCAGTACTTC. Its protein product is CASSGLGAAAFSYEQYF.